This entry is about one T cell receptor (beta chain). This sample was taken from a study of shared clonotypes between healthy human individuals. Study details: Three plates each covered CD4 naive and memory; CD8 naive two, CD8 memory one.

In germline, CDR1 is WNHNN, CDR2 SYGVQD (reference sequence). CDR3 length: 15 amino acids. The V and J ends lost 9 bases and 1 base, in that order; junction bases with no gene match: 6. Original methodology: Filtering differed since immunoSEQ provided only junctions, with no quality scores. This table comes from immunoSEQ multiplex PCR, and its TCRdb copy is limited to in-frame clones, with some not included. That table supplies the V and J calls and clone size; D and trimming were determined from the DNA. The sample contains 2 million to 2.5 million clones, approximately 96% of which appear only once. Everyone who donated was a Caucasian adult who lived in Nashville, Tennessee.

The material sequenced was naive CD4+ T cells sorted from blood. Subset given: CD45RA+ positively selected. The rearrangement joins TRBV10-1 to TRBJ2-7; 13 positions agree with TRBD2. The clonotype comes from a man aged 18-30 years in good health. The CDR3 DNA reads TGCGCCAGACAACTAGCGGGAGGGCTGTCCTACGAGCAGTACTTC. Amino acids: CARQLAGGLSYEQYF.